Below, 21 T cell receptor beta chains from the same sample are listed, as sequenced in a study of yellow fever vaccine responses in identical twins. TCRdb re-called the RT-PCR reads with MiXCR, one entry per CDR3 protein. Of some 9,900 distinct CDR3 sequences in the sample, roughly 83% were seen once. The sequences come from T cells from blood (PBMCs), unsorted or a sorted subset (not recorded which), collected before or after yellow fever vaccination (not recorded which). These receptors were obtained from a woman younger than 35 who received the yellow fever vaccine.

V gene TRBV20-1 combines with J gene TRBJ2-5, with TRBD2 matching over 12 bases. Germline CDR1 and CDR2: DFQATT and SNEGSKA (reference sequence). This CDR3 contains 14 residues. V dropped 2 bases and J dropped 10; count of bases not matched to a gene: 8. CDR3 nucleotides: TGCAGTGCTAGACTAGCGGGGGGGCGTGTAGGCCAGTACTTC. Its protein is CSARLAGGRVGQYF.

A few counts support this clonotype. This chain connects TRBV10-3 to TRBJ2-1; TRBD2 matches 15 bases. This CDR3 region has 16 residues. V shed 3 bases and J 9 bases; nucleotides not matched to a gene: 6. CDR1 and CDR2 from the germline V gene are ENHRY and SYGVKD. The chain's CDR3 is CAISEGLAGGRGEQFF. DNA for the CDR3: TGTGCCATCAGTGAAGGACTAGCGGGAGGGCGAGGTGAGCAGTTCTTC.

This clonotype has a handful of counts. The chain has TRBV12-3 or TRBV12-4 and TRBJ2-7, with D unresolved. The CDR3 covers 14 residues. The V end lost 3 bases, the J end lost 2 bases, and 11 bases lay between the germline ends. CDR3 sequence (DNA): TGTGCCAGCAGTTTTTGGCAGACCCCCTACGAGCAGTACTTC. Its translation is CASSFWQTPYEQYF.

The J gene is TRBJ2-1, the V gene TRBV12-5, with D unclear. The CDR3 is made up of 16 amino acids. Trimming cost V 7 bases and J 0 bases, with 16 bases left between them. Germline loops: CDR1 LGHNT, CDR2 FRNRAP. The CDR3 reads CASAGRTESSYNEQFF. CDR3 DNA sequence: TGTGCTAGTGCCGGACGGACGGAGAGCTCCTACAATGAGCAGTTCTTC.

V is TRBV5-4 and J is TRBJ1-1; D uncertain. The CDR3 is 12 amino acids. Germline CDR1 SGHNT, CDR2 YYREEE (reference sequence). V lost 0 bases and J lost 6, with 6 bases in between. The CDR3 region has the DNA TGTGCCAGCAGCTTGGTGGGCTCTGAAGCTTTCTTT. Translation: CASSLVGSEAFF.

The V gene is TRBV2, the J gene TRBJ1-2, with D possibly being TRBD1 (6 bases). The CDR3 spans 15 residues. V was trimmed by 7 bases and J by 4 bases, leaving 19 bases between them. Per germline, CDR1 SNHLY and CDR2 FYNNEI. In DNA form, the CDR3 reads TGTGCCAGCACCCCGGGAGGGGGGGCGAGCTATGGCTACACCTTC. Translating gives CASTPGGGASYGYTF.

The rearrangement links TRBV5-1 to TRBJ2-5, with D perhaps matching TRBD2 (6 bases). Germline V lookup: CDR1 SGHRS, CDR2 YFSETQ. Trimming took 4 bases from V and 5 from J, leaving 12 bases between them. The CDR3 contains 13 residues. The CDR3 sequence is CASSAGFRETQYF. The CDR3 region has the DNA TGCGCCAGCAGCGCGGGATTTCGGGAGACCCAGTACTTC.

The V gene is TRBV15, the J gene TRBJ2-4, with 9 bases that match TRBD1. CDR3 length: 16 amino acids. CDR1 is LNHNV and CDR2 is YYDKDF in the germline V gene (reference sequence). V shed 0 bases and J 8 bases; nucleotides not matched to a gene: 8. CDR3 in DNA: TGTGCCACCAGCAGAGATGGGGGGACAGGGTCTGACATTCAGTACTTC. Its translation: CATSRDGGTGSDIQYF.

This clonotype appeared a single time. The V and J genes are TRBV29-1 and TRBJ2-7, with 9 positions matching TRBD2. The V and J ends lost 0 bases and 3 bases, in that order; junction bases with no gene match: 18. This CDR3 is 19 amino acids long. Germline assignment: CDR1 SQVTM and CDR2 ANQGSEA. CDR3 coding DNA: TGCAGCGTTGAAGATCGGACACCCGTAGGCGGGAGGGCCGTCTACGAGCAGTACTTC. This sequence encodes CSVEDRTPVGGRAVYEQYF.

V and J are TRBV12-3 or TRBV12-4 and TRBJ2-7; no definite D call. The CDR3 spans 13 residues. V lost 9 bases and J 5 bases, leaving 17 bases between the germline ends. The CDR3 nucleotides read TGTGCCAGACCCCACCTTAAGGGCCACGAGCAGTACTTC. This gives the protein CARPHLKGHEQYF.

Notes on this clonotype: The junction shows a germline mismatch at one end, possibly a read error. This sequence joins TRBV11-3 and TRBJ2-2; no reliable D call. Per the germline V gene, CDR1 is SGHNT and CDR2 is YENEEA. This CDR3 comprises 14 residues. The CDR3 region has the DNA TGTGCCAGCAGCTTAGATCGCAACATCGGGGAGCTGTTTTTT. Translating gives CASSLDRNIGELFF.

V and J are TRBV2 and TRBJ1-6; weak D call: TRBD1 (5 bases). This CDR3 region has 14 residues. Trimming took 2 bases from V and 3 from J, leaving 5 bases between them. The V gene's germline CDR1 is SNHLY and CDR2 FYNNEI. CDR3 amino acids: CASSERGYNSPLHF. DNA of the CDR3: TGTGCCAGCAGTGAAAGGGGCTATAATTCACCCCTCCACTTT.

For the CDR3, the DNA is TGCAGCGTTGTTGGGCAGCTCTACGAGCAGTACGTC. It codes for CSVVGQLYEQYV. The J gene is TRBJ2-7, the V gene TRBV29-1; D remains ambiguous. The germline V gene has CDR1 SQVTM and CDR2 ANQGSEA. There are 12 residues in the CDR3. V was cut by 4 bases and J by 3 bases, with 10 bases left in between.

The rearrangement uses TRBV12-3 or TRBV12-4 and TRBJ2-1, with 7 bases lining up with TRBD2. With V trimmed by 5 bases and J by 10 bases, 5 bases remained unmatched. This CDR3 comprises 12 residues. The CDR3 sequence: CASSNPGLEQFF. The DNA of the CDR3 is TGTGCCAGCAGTAATCCGGGACTAGAGCAGTTCTTC.

This chain connects TRBV5-1 to TRBJ1-1, with D maybe TRBD1 (5 bases). The V end was cut by 4 bases, the J end by 0 bases, with 10 bases between. CDR1 SGHRS and CDR2 YFSETQ come from the germline V gene. There are 14 residues in the CDR3. CDR3 nucleotides: TGCGCCAGCAGCCAGGGACGGATGAACACTGAAGCTTTCTTT. Translating gives CASSQGRMNTEAFF.

This clonotype was counted a single time. The gene calls are TRBV27 and TRBJ2-7; D gene uncertain. Germline V lookup: CDR1 MNHEY, CDR2 SMNVEV (reference sequence). Trimming removed 4 bases from V and 0 bases from J, with 13 bases in between. The CDR3 consists of 15 residues. The CDR3 sequence is CASSSTTFGSYEQYF. CDR3 in DNA: TGTGCCAGCAGTTCCACTACGTTCGGCTCCTACGAGCAGTACTTC.

The chain recombines TRBV2 with TRBJ2-5; 7 bases fit TRBD2. The CDR3 consists of 13 residues. Germline lookup yields CDR1 SNHLY and CDR2 FYNNEI. Trimming at V came to 4 bases and at J to 4 bases, leaving 3 bases not matched to a gene. The CDR3 sequence is CASSVWGGETQYF. The CDR3 bases are TGTGCCAGCAGTGTCTGGGGGGGAGAGACCCAGTACTTC. The whole variable domain, remainder taken from reference TRBV2 and TRBJ2-5, is EPEVTQTPSHQVTQMGQEVILRCVPISNHLYFYWYRQILGQKVEFLVSFYNNEISEKSEIFDDQFSVERPDGSNFTLKIRSTKLEDSAMYFCASSVWGGETQYFGPGTRLLVL.

This clonotype was seen only a few times. The chain uses TRBV12-3 or TRBV12-4 and TRBJ2-5; D is ambiguous. The CDR3 loop spans 15 amino acids. V shed 1 base and J shed 1 base, with 10 bases lying between them. The CDR3 DNA reads TGTGCCAGCAGTTTAGGCCCGGAAGGCCAAGAGACCCAGTACTTC. It encodes CASSLGPEGQETQYF.

V usage is TRBV19 and J usage is TRBJ2-3, with 8 nucleotides matching TRBD2. This CDR3 spans 13 amino acids. CDR1 is LNHDA, CDR2 SQIVND, per germline (reference sequence). Trimming took 4 bases from V and 5 from J; bases not matched to a gene: 2. The CDR3 protein is CASSSLAGDTQYF. The CDR3 DNA reads TGTGCCAGTAGTAGTCTAGCGGGAGATACGCAGTATTTT.

The rearrangement links TRBV29-1 to TRBJ1-2, with 7 bases identical to TRBD1. The CDR3 extends over 14 amino acids. Trimming at V came to 5 bases and at J to 8 bases, leaving 14 bases not matched to a gene. Germline assignment: CDR1 SQVTM and CDR2 ANQGSEA. The CDR3 DNA is TGCAGCGTTCTGTGGACAGGCGACCCGTGGGGCTACACCTTC. Translating gives CSVLWTGDPWGYTF. Drawing the rest from reference TRBV29-1 and TRBJ1-2, the complete variable domain is SAVISQKPSRDICQRGTSLTIQCQVDSQVTMMFWYRQQPGQSLTLIATANQGSEATYESGFVIDKFPISRPNLTFSTLTVSNMSPEDSSIYLCSVLWTGDPWGYTFGSGTRLTVV.

V and J are TRBV11-2 and TRBJ2-5, with D perhaps matching TRBD1 (8 bases). Between the trimmed V and J ends, which lost 5 bases and 1 base, there was a span of 17 bases. CDR3 length equals 16 residues. Germline V CDR1 and CDR2: SGHAT, FQNNGV. DNA of the CDR3: TGTGCCAGCAGCCTCGGACAGGGAGGGTCCCAAGAGACCCAGTACTTC. The encoded protein is CASSLGQGGSQETQYF.